These 31 T cell receptor beta chains originate from one sample sequenced in a study of cytomegalovirus exposure and HLA in healthy donors. With 60 Vbeta and 13 Jbeta primers, the PCR was carried out. Here immunoSEQ multiplex PCR was the method, and the copy in TCRdb shows in-frame clones only, minus some. In the table there are 100,000 to 120,000 clones, around 75% of which are singletons. Sequencing was done on a sample of PBMCs. The receptor source for this set is a man aged 25-45 years in good health and CMV-seronegative.

This clone was recorded once. V usage is TRBV28 and J usage is TRBJ1-1; weak D call: TRBD1 (5 bases). The V gene lost 3 bases and the J gene lost 1 base, with 9 bases spanning the gap. The CDR3 is 14 residues long. Germline V gene lookup returns CDR1 MDHEN and CDR2 SYDVKM. CDR3 residues: CASSLWGGNTEAFF. CDR3 DNA sequence: TGTGCCAGCAGTTTGTGGGGCGGGAACACTGAAGCTTTCTTT.

CDR3: CASSLERGIAEAFF. CDR3 nucleotides: TGTGCCAGCAGCTTAGAGCGCGGTATCGCTGAAGCTTTCTTT. This chain connects TRBV11-2 to TRBJ1-1; D uncertain. The ends were cut back, 0 bases at V and 6 bases at J, with 11 bases in the middle. This CDR3 is built from 14 residues. Germline V CDR1 and CDR2: SGHAT, FQNNGV.

Turning to this clone: At the DNA level, this CDR3 is encoded by other sequences in the same sample as well. J is TRBJ1-2 and V is TRBV5-6; D is unclear. CDR3 length equals 11 residues. Germline CDR1 and CDR2: SGHDT and YYEEEE. Deletions cut 3 bases from V and 4 bases from J, with 4 bases between. The CDR3 sequence: CASSSGYGYTF. The CDR3, as DNA: TGTGCCAGCAGCTCCGGCTATGGCTACACCTTC.

The chain employs TRBV2 and TRBJ2-1; D possibly corresponds to TRBD2 (5 bases). CDR3 length equals 11 residues. Trimming shortened V by 2 bases and J by 13 bases, and 9 bases separated the two germline ends. The germline CDR1 and CDR2 sequences are SNHLY and FYNNEI. The CDR3 DNA reads as TGTGCCAGCAGTGAATCGGAGGAACAGTTCTTC. It yields the protein CASSESEEQFF.

V gene TRBV9 combines with J gene TRBJ2-5, with TRBD2 matching over 10 bases. V shed 0 bases and J 6 bases; nucleotides not matched to a gene: 14. The CDR3 has 18 residues. Germline V CDR1 and CDR2: SGDLS, YYNGEE. CDR3 DNA: TGTGCCAGCAGCGTAGCTGGGTTTGGGCTAGCGGGAGAGAAGACCCAGTACTTC. Translating gives CASSVAGFGLAGEKTQYF.

V and J are TRBV7-9 and TRBJ1-1; the D gene is possibly TRBD1 (5 bases). The V and J ends lost 1 base and 3 bases respectively, with 18 bases between them. The CDR3 is 17 amino acids. Germline values: CDR1 SEHNR, CDR2 FQNEAQ (reference sequence). CDR3 residues: CASSLVVSQGADTEAFF. The CDR3, as DNA: TGTGCCAGCAGCTTAGTAGTCAGTCAGGGTGCCGACACTGAAGCTTTCTTT.

The chain employs TRBV7-6 and TRBJ1-1; D remains ambiguous. V was cut by 4 bases and J by 6 bases, with 12 bases left in between. Germline lookup yields CDR1 SGHVS and CDR2 FNYEAQ. The CDR3 runs to 13 residues. This CDR3 is CASSYRIRSEAFF. CDR3 nucleotide sequence: TGTGCCAGCAGCTACCGTATTCGGTCTGAAGCTTTCTTT.

The J gene is TRBJ2-5, the V gene TRBV5-1; TRBD1 is a possible D gene (6 bases). V was trimmed by 0 bases and J by 4 bases, leaving 19 bases between them. The CDR3 sequence is 17 residues long. CDR1 and CDR2 from the germline V gene are SGHRS and YFSETQ. The CDR3 loop is CASSLEGTRYLGETQYF. CDR3 in DNA: TGCGCCAGCAGCTTGGAAGGGACACGATACCTGGGAGAGACCCAGTACTTC.

This CDR3 reads CASSGQGSGNSPLHF. The CDR3 coding sequence is TGTGCCAGCAGTGGTCAGGGGTCCGGTAATTCACCCCTCCACTTT. V gene TRBV2 combines with J gene TRBJ1-6, with D perhaps TRBD1 (6 bases). The CDR3 loop spans 15 amino acids. Trimming left V 4 bases short and J 6 bases short, with 13 bases between. CDR1 is SNHLY and CDR2 is FYNNEI in the germline V gene.

V and J are TRBV29-1 and TRBJ2-2, with a weak D call TRBD2 (5 bases). The CDR3 runs to 11 residues. Germline V CDR1 and CDR2: SQVTM, ANQGSEA. V lost 7 bases to trimming and J lost 4 bases, with 7 bases between them. CDR3 coding DNA: TGCAGCGCGGGGAGCACCGGGGAGCTGTTTTTT. Translation: CSAGSTGELFF.

CDR3 coding DNA: TGTGCCAGTAGTTTTACAGGGGGCCTTTACGAGCAGTACTTC. It encodes CASSFTGGLYEQYF. The gene calls are TRBV19 and TRBJ2-7; 9 bases are shared with TRBD1. CDR3 length: 14 amino acids. The J segment lost 4 bases and the V segment lost 5 bases, leaving 6 bases of the junction unmatched. CDR1 and CDR2 (germline): LNHDA, SQIVND (reference sequence).

This chain links TRBV28 with TRBJ1-4, with 9 bases matching TRBD1. The germline CDR1 and CDR2 sequences are MDHEN and SYDVKM. The CDR3 totals 12 residues. J was trimmed by 7 bases and V by 8 bases; bases with no gene match: 2. CDR3 in DNA: TGTGCCAGCGCACAGGGGGCTGAAAAACTGTTTTTT. Its protein product is CASAQGAEKLFF.

The chain recombines TRBV19 with TRBJ2-1, with TRBD1 as a possible D gene (6 bases). CDR1 and CDR2 (germline): LNHDA, SQIVND (reference sequence). Trimming removed 3 bases from V and 2 bases from J, with 11 bases in between. The CDR3 totals 15 residues. The CDR3 loop is CASSITGITYNEQFF. As DNA, the CDR3 is TGTGCCAGTAGTATCACAGGGATAACCTACAATGAGCAGTTCTTC. The full variable domain, its missing parts supplied by reference TRBV19 and TRBJ2-1, is DGGITQSPKYLFRKEGQNVTLSCEQNLNHDAMYWYRQDPGQGLRLIYYSQIVNDFQKGDIAEGYSVSREKKESFPLTVTSAQKNPTAFYLCASSITGITYNEQFFGPGTRLTVL.

The chain links TRBV5-1 to TRBJ1-6; D is perhaps TRBD1 (6 bases). Trimming removed 2 bases from V and 4 bases from J, with 13 bases in between. Germline lookup yields CDR1 SGHRS and CDR2 YFSETQ. The CDR3 is made up of 16 amino acids. Here the CDR3 reads CASSLGGDTYNSPLHF. The CDR3 nucleotides are TGCGCCAGCAGCTTAGGGGGAGACACGTATAATTCACCCCTCCACTTT. The full variable domain, with the rest looked up from reference TRBV5-1 and TRBJ1-6, is KAGVTQTPRYLIKTRGQQVTLSCSPISGHRSVSWYQQTPGQGLQFLFEYFSETQRNKGNFPGRFSGRQFSNSRSEMNVSTLELGDSALYLCASSLGGDTYNSPLHFGNGTRLTVT.

This sequence joins TRBV29-1 and TRBJ1-2; the match to TRBD1 covers 9 bases. V gave up 6 bases and J gave up 3 bases; unmatched junction bases: 5. The length of the CDR3 is 13 residues. The germline CDR1 and CDR2 sequences are SQVTM and ANQGSEA. Written as DNA, the CDR3 is TGCAGCGTCAGACAGGGGGAGGACTATGGCTACACCTTC. This sequence encodes CSVRQGEDYGYTF.

This clone came up a few times. The chain recombines TRBV27 with TRBJ2-4; 13 bases are shared with TRBD2. The J segment lost 8 bases and the V segment lost 5 bases, leaving 6 bases of the junction unmatched. CDR3 size: 15 residues. Germline CDR1 and CDR2: MNHEY and SMNVEV (reference sequence). Here the CDR3 reads CASSTRLAGGYIQYF. CDR3 DNA: TGTGCCAGCAGTACCCGACTAGCGGGAGGCTACATTCAGTACTTC.

This chain uses TRBV27 with TRBJ2-5; no clear D gene. V gave up 2 bases and J gave up 4 bases, with 8 bases separating them. CDR1 is MNHEY and CDR2 is SMNVEV in the germline V gene (reference sequence). The CDR3 length is 13 residues. CDR3 sequence reads: CASSLGAVETQYF. CDR3 coding DNA: TGTGCCAGCAGTTTAGGTGCAGTAGAGACCCAGTACTTC.

The chain recombines TRBV7-3 with TRBJ2-5; TRBD1 might be the D (6 bases). The CDR3 runs 15 residues. V lost 1 base, J lost 2 bases, and 11 bases lay in between. The germline V gene has CDR1 SGHTA and CDR2 FQGTGA. This CDR3 reads CASSLMGHQQETQYF. For the CDR3, the DNA is TGTGCCAGCAGCTTAATGGGACACCAACAAGAGACCCAGTACTTC.

The chain has TRBV7-3 and TRBJ2-1; TRBD2 matches at 7 bases. The CDR3 has 15 residues. V lost 3 bases and J lost 3; bases outside the gene matches: 5. Germline V gene sequence: CDR1 SGHTA, CDR2 FQGTGA. The CDR3 loop is CASSLASGGYNEQFF. CDR3 coding DNA: TGTGCCAGCAGCTTGGCTAGCGGAGGCTACAATGAGCAGTTCTTC.

The chain couples TRBV9 to TRBJ2-2; 9 positions match TRBD2. Looked up from germline, CDR1 is SGDLS and CDR2 is YYNGEE. The CDR3 has 17 residues. V was pared by 5 bases and J by 6 bases, with 14 bases of the junction left unmatched. CDR3 nucleotide sequence: TGTGCCAGCAGGGAGGGGATAGCGGGAGCCGGACCCGGGGAGCTGTTTTTT. Amino acids: CASREGIAGAGPGELFF.

This chain links TRBV27 with TRBJ2-2, with D perhaps matching TRBD2 (6 bases). The CDR3 consists of 16 residues. Per the germline V gene, CDR1 is MNHEY and CDR2 is SMNVEV (reference sequence). V was cut by 5 bases and J by 2 bases, with 15 bases left in between. The CDR3 spells CASSPGTGYNTGELFF. The CDR3 DNA follows: TGTGCCAGCAGTCCCGGGACTGGATACAACACCGGGGAGCTGTTTTTT.

This CDR3 is CASSPVGGLLSYEQYF. In DNA, the CDR3 is TGTGCCAGCAGCCCAGTGGGGGGGCTACTTTCCTACGAGCAGTACTTC. The chain is built from TRBV7-2 and TRBJ2-5; D is possibly TRBD2 (7 bases). The J call is uncertain, as TRBJ2-7 better fits the DNA end. The CDR3 has 16 amino acids. The germline V gene encodes CDR1 SGHTA and CDR2 FQGNSA.

This clone was seen a single time. V is TRBV5-4 and J is TRBJ2-1; maybe TRBD1 (5 bases). With 4 bases removed from V and 10 bases from J, the gap between germline ends came to 12 bases. CDR1 is SGHNT, CDR2 YYREEE, per germline (reference sequence). The CDR3 sequence is 12 residues long. In DNA form, the CDR3 reads TGTGCCAGCAGCCCAGTAGCAGGGGAGCAGTTCTTC. Translated, it gives CASSPVAGEQFF.

The sample holds a few counts of this clone. V and J are TRBV4-3 and TRBJ1-1; TRBD1 might be the D (5 bases). The V end was cut by 1 base, the J end by 1 base, with 10 bases between. There are 15 residues in the CDR3. The V gene's germline CDR1 is LGHNA and CDR2 YSLEER. The CDR3 nucleotides read TGCGCCAGCAGCCAAGGGGGACTGAGGAACACTGAAGCTTTCTTT. Encoded protein: CASSQGGLRNTEAFF.

The rearrangement joins TRBV7-8 to TRBJ2-5; TRBD2 matches 9 bases. Germline V gene data show CDR1 as SGHVS and CDR2 as FQNEAQ. The CDR3 spans 15 residues. The trim removed 3 bases at V and 5 bases at J, leaving 7 bases unmatched. In DNA form, the CDR3 reads TGTGCCAGCAGCTTTCTAGCGGGGTCGGGGGAGACCCAGTACTTC. Its protein is CASSFLAGSGETQYF. Looking up the rest from reference TRBV7-8 and TRBJ2-5 gives the full variable domain: GAGVSQSPRYKVAKRGQDVALRCDPISGHVSLFWYQQALGQGPEFLTYFQNEAQLDKSGLPSDRFFAERPEGSVSTLKIQRTQQEDSAVYLCASSFLAGSGETQYFGPGTRLLVL.

This clone was observed once. This sequence joins TRBV7-2 and TRBJ2-7, with TRBD2 matching over 11 bases. This CDR3 is 14 amino acids long. CDR1 SGHTA and CDR2 FQGNSA come from the germline V gene. V shed 5 bases, J shed 5 bases, and the junction held 5 bases outside the gene matches. The CDR3 DNA sequence: TGTGCCAGCAGCCCACTAGCGGGGGCCCACGAGCAGTACTTC. Translated: CASSPLAGAHEQYF.

The chain is built from TRBV4-1 and TRBJ2-1; 12 bases map to TRBD2. This CDR3 contains 17 residues. Trimming removed 4 bases from V and 8 bases from J; junction bases left unmatched: 12. Per the germline V gene, CDR1 is MGHRA and CDR2 is YSYEKL. CDR3 sequence: CASSPSSSGGARDEQFF. In DNA, the CDR3 is TGCGCCAGCAGCCCCTCCTCTAGCGGGGGGGCGAGGGATGAGCAGTTCTTC.

This clone was observed once. The gene calls are TRBV27 and TRBJ1-6; D call uncertain. Trimming stripped 11 bases from V and 7 bases from J, with 15 bases between. Germline V gives CDR1 MNHEY, CDR2 SMNVEV (reference sequence). The CDR3 runs 13 residues. The CDR3 sequence is CACAIGGNSPLHF. The CDR3 nucleotides read TGTGCCTGCGCCATCGGAGGGAATTCACCCCTCCACTTT.

The chain uses TRBV14 and TRBJ2-7, with 8 bases lining up with TRBD2. The CDR3 has 16 amino acids. CDR1 is SGHDN and CDR2 is FVKESK in the germline V gene. Trimming took 6 bases from V and 1 from J; bases not matched to a gene: 11. This CDR3 is CASSHQPGLGSYEQYF. CDR3 in DNA: TGTGCCAGCAGTCATCAACCGGGACTAGGTTCCTACGAGCAGTACTTC.

The chain uses TRBV5-8 and TRBJ1-5; D remains ambiguous. Germline V gene sequence: CDR1 SGHTS, CDR2 YDEGEE. Trimming took 9 bases from V and 5 from J, leaving 18 bases between them. The CDR3 extends over 14 amino acids. The CDR3 nucleotides are TGTGCCACCCACAGCCCAGCCCTCCATCAGCCCCAGCATTTT. Its translation is CATHSPALHQPQHF. Together with reference TRBV5-8 and TRBJ1-5, the CDR3 gives the full variable domain: EAGVTQSPTHLIKTRGQQATLRCSPISGHTSVYWYQQALGLGLQFLLWYDEGEERNRGNFPPRFSGRQFPNYSSELNVNALELEDSALYLCATHSPALHQPQHFGDGTRLSIL.

The rearrangement uses TRBV6-5 and TRBJ2-7, with 11 bases aligning to TRBD2. This CDR3 has 15 amino acids. Unmatched junction bases numbered 11, after V lost 6 bases and J lost 7 bases. Germline V gene lookup returns CDR1 MNHEY and CDR2 SVGAGI. DNA of the CDR3: TGTGCCAGCAGGACGGTAACTAGCGGGAGAGAGGAGCAGTACTTC. Its translation: CASRTVTSGREEQYF.